Below, 13 T cell receptor beta chains from the same sample are listed, as sequenced in a study of radiation and T cells in renal cell carcinoma. Time point indicated: baseline pretreatment blood. The treatment is: 15 Gy SBRT to primary tumor, nephrectomy 4 weeks later. The assay was immunoSEQ multiplex PCR, and TCRdb's table has in-frame clones only and misses some. The sample lists 110,000 to 150,000 clones; over 75% were seen once. The sample consisted of blood, taken from a patient whose treatment included radiotherapy and nephrectomy. These receptors all stem from a woman between 45 and 60 years old with renal cell carcinoma.

The chain combines TRBV28 with TRBJ2-5; D not certain. Per germline, CDR1 MDHEN and CDR2 SYDVKM. V was pared by 3 bases and J by 5 bases, with 10 bases between. The CDR3 is made up of 13 amino acids. For the CDR3, the DNA is TGTGCCAGCAGTTTTGCTGGTGGGGAGACCCAGTACTTC. Its protein is CASSFAGGETQYF.

The chain recombines TRBV7-2 with TRBJ2-7, with 8 bases aligning to TRBD1. The junction had 6 bases not matched to a gene; V was cut back by 1 base and J by 4 bases. The germline gives CDR1 SGHTA, CDR2 FQGNSA. This CDR3 region has 15 residues. CDR3 loop: CASSLGAQGAYEQYF. CDR3 nucleotides: TGTGCCAGCAGCTTAGGGGCCCAGGGGGCGTACGAGCAGTACTTC.

The V call is TRBV30, the J call TRBJ1-1; no definite D call. Germline V gives CDR1 GTSNPN, CDR2 SVGIG (reference sequence). Trimming pared 3 bases from V and 4 bases from J, leaving 15 bases between. The CDR3 is 14 amino acids. The CDR3 is CAWSAYPSGTEAFF. CDR3 coding DNA: TGTGCCTGGAGCGCTTACCCTTCCGGCACTGAAGCTTTCTTT.

V gene TRBV5-4 combines with J gene TRBJ1-1; maybe TRBD1 (6 bases). V was pared by 3 bases and J by 1 base, with 10 bases between. Germline lookup yields CDR1 SGHNT and CDR2 YYREEE (reference sequence). This CDR3 contains 14 residues. The CDR3 nucleotides are TGTGCCAGCAGCTCAAGGACAGCGAACACTGAAGCTTTCTTT. This sequence encodes CASSSRTANTEAFF.

CDR3 region: CSVVGLAEEQFF. CDR3 DNA sequence: TGCAGCGTTGTCGGACTAGCGGAGGAGCAGTTCTTC. The gene calls are TRBV29-1 and TRBJ2-1; 10 nucleotides agree with TRBD2. V shed 4 bases and J 10 bases; nucleotides not matched to a gene: 4. The germline gives CDR1 SQVTM, CDR2 ANQGSEA. CDR3 length: 12 amino acids.

CDR3 residues: CASSLPPRGQYF. The CDR3 DNA reads as TGTGCCAGCAGCCTACCCCCCAGGGGGCAGTACTTC. J is TRBJ2-7 and V is TRBV21-1; the D call TRBD1 from the table was never checked on the DNA. TRBV21-1 is flagged as a pseudogene. The CDR3 runs 12 residues.

The chain uses TRBV6-6 and TRBJ2-1, with D uncertain. Germline V gives CDR1 MNHNY, CDR2 SVGAGI (reference sequence). With 6 bases removed from V and 3 bases from J, the gap between germline ends came to 6 bases. The CDR3 consists of 12 residues. The CDR3 DNA sequence: TGTGCCAGCAGATCTAGCTACAATGAGCAGTTCTTC. Protein product: CASRSSYNEQFF.

The genes are TRBV4-2 and TRBJ2-7; 8 nucleotides match TRBD2. The J segment lost 3 bases and the V segment lost 0 bases, leaving 4 bases of the junction unmatched. In germline, CDR1 is LGHNA, CDR2 YNFKEQ. This CDR3 has 15 amino acids. CDR3 region: CASSQEARGDYEQYF. CDR3 nucleotide sequence: TGTGCCAGCAGCCAAGAAGCGCGGGGGGACTACGAGCAGTACTTC.

The chain combines TRBV18 with TRBJ1-1, with D hard to call. The CDR3 length is 13 residues. Deletions cut 3 bases from V and 2 bases from J, with 7 bases between. CDR1 and CDR2 from the germline V gene are KGHSH and LQKENI. The CDR3 sequence is CASSPVENTEAFF. The CDR3 DNA follows: TGTGCCAGCTCACCCGTGGAAAACACTGAAGCTTTCTTT.

This chain joins TRBV7-2 and TRBJ1-1; D gene uncertain. Trimming took 1 base from V and 4 from J, leaving 7 bases between them. This CDR3 has 13 amino acids. The germline gives CDR1 SGHTA, CDR2 FQGNSA. CDR3 sequence reads: CASSLEQSTEAFF. CDR3 nucleotides: TGTGCCAGCAGCTTAGAACAGTCCACTGAAGCTTTCTTT.

The chain joins TRBV7-8 to TRBJ2-1, with D hard to call. Trimming shortened V by 5 bases and J by 5 bases, and 13 bases separated the two germline ends. The CDR3 contains 14 residues. Germline CDR1 is SGHVS and CDR2 is FQNEAQ. Written as DNA, the CDR3 is TGTGCCAGCAGCCCCCTTTTTTCGGACAATGAGCAGTTCTTC. Its translation: CASSPLFSDNEQFF.

The chain is built from TRBV6-6 and TRBJ1-2, with a tentative D call TRBD1 (5 bases). Trimming took 0 bases from V and 8 from J, leaving 16 bases between them. This CDR3 region has 15 residues. Germline loops: CDR1 MNHNY, CDR2 SVGAGI (reference sequence). The CDR3 DNA reads as TGTGCCAGCAGTTACTCGACCTCTTCGGGGACCGGCTACACCTTC. Protein product: CASSYSTSSGTGYTF.

The chain combines TRBV30 with TRBJ1-5; 9 positions agree with TRBD1. The CDR3 totals 15 residues. The V gene end was trimmed by 1 base and the J gene end by 4 bases; junction bases not matched to a gene: 5. Germline-derived CDR1 and CDR2 are GTSNPN and SVGIG (reference sequence). CDR3 sequence: CAWSGPGTGNQPQHF. CDR3 nucleotide sequence: TGTGCCTGGAGTGGCCCCGGGACAGGGAATCAGCCCCAGCATTTT.